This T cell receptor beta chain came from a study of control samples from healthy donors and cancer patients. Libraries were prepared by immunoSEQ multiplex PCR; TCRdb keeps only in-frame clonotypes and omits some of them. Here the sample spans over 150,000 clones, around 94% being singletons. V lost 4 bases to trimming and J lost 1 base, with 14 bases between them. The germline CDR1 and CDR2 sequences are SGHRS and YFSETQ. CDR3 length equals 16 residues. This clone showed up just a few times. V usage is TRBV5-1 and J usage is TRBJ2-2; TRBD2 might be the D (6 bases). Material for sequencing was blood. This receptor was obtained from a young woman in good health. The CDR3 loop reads CASSPTDYRNTGELFF. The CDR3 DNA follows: TGCGCCAGCAGCCCTACGGACTACCGGAACACCGGGGAGCTGTTTTTT.